This T cell receptor (beta chain) was recovered during a study of blood T cell repertoires in COVID-19. V gave up 3 bases and J gave up 3 bases, with 12 bases separating them. Germline CDR1 reads MDHEN; CDR2 reads SYDVKM. This CDR3 is 14 amino acids long. This clone was detected only a few times. TCRdb's table, derived via immunoSEQ multiplex PCR, lists solely in-frame clones and lacks some. Of some 250,000 clones listed, around four fifths are singletons. The sequencing input was peripheral blood. The chain combines TRBV28 with TRBJ2-7; D is possibly TRBD2 (6 bases). This TCR derives from a man aged 55 to 70 with acute or convalescent COVID-19. CDR3 nucleotide sequence: TGTGCCAGCAGTTTTGGAGGGGCCGACTACGAGCAGTACTTC. Protein sequence: CASSFGGADYEQYF.